Following are 12 T cell receptor beta chains from one sample sequenced in a study of blood T cell repertoires in COVID-19. Profiling relied on immunoSEQ multiplex PCR, and the TCRdb table lists in-frame clones only, not all of them. The sample gives about 150,000 clones, around 82% of which show up once; approximately 10% is in the top ten. The material sequenced was peripheral blood. The receptors were sampled from a woman of 80 years or more with active or convalescent COVID-19.

This clone has a single count. This rearrangement joins TRBV6-2 or TRBV6-3 to TRBJ2-5; D gene unclear. CDR1 MNHEY and CDR2 SVGEGT come from the germline V gene. Trimming cost V 5 bases and J 3 bases, with 4 bases left between them. The CDR3 has 11 residues. DNA of the CDR3: TGTGCCAGCAGTCGAGAAGAGACCCAGTACTTC. Protein product: CASSREETQYF.

The V gene is TRBV18, the J gene TRBJ2-5, with D unclear. The CDR3 runs 14 residues. Trimming took 0 bases from V and 2 from J, leaving 7 bases between them. Germline assignment: CDR1 KGHSH and CDR2 LQKENI. The CDR3 here is CASSPPYGQETQYF. The CDR3 region has the DNA TGTGCCAGCTCACCACCTTACGGTCAAGAGACCCAGTACTTC.

The chain is built from TRBV27 and TRBJ2-7, with 7 bases matching TRBD2. The V segment lost 4 bases and the J segment 4 bases; nucleotides outside the gene matches: 7. Germline V gene lookup returns CDR1 MNHEY and CDR2 SMNVEV (reference sequence). This CDR3 contains 14 residues. In nucleotides, the CDR3 is TGTGCCAGCAGTTACGGCGCGGGAGCATACGAGCAGTACTTC. Residues: CASSYGAGAYEQYF.

CDR3 nucleotide sequence: TGTGCCAGTAGTATATCGGGGACAGGGCCGGGGACCCAGTACTTC. This gives the protein CASSISGTGPGTQYF. V gene TRBV19 combines with J gene TRBJ2-5, with 9 bases that match TRBD1. The CDR3 sequence is 15 residues long. The V segment lost 2 bases and the J segment 7 bases; nucleotides outside the gene matches: 8. Germline CDR1 is LNHDA and CDR2 is SQIVND (reference sequence). Full variable domain (rest looked up from reference TRBV19 and TRBJ2-5): DGGITQSPKYLFRKEGQNVTLSCEQNLNHDAMYWYRQDPGQGLRLIYYSQIVNDFQKGDIAEGYSVSREKKESFPLTVTSAQKNPTAFYLCASSISGTGPGTQYFGPGTRLLVL.

The V and J genes are TRBV5-1 and TRBJ2-2; weak D call: TRBD2 (5 bases). V lost 7 bases and J 3 bases, leaving 13 bases between the germline ends. Germline V gene data show CDR1 as SGHRS and CDR2 as YFSETQ. This CDR3 is built from 14 residues. The CDR3 here is CASSVRADTGELFF. The CDR3, as DNA: TGCGCCAGCTCTGTAAGAGCGGACACCGGGGAGCTGTTTTTT.

This chain connects TRBV6-5 to TRBJ1-1; no clear D gene. Deletions cut 5 bases from V and 1 base from J, with 5 bases between. The CDR3 runs 12 residues. Germline lookup yields CDR1 MNHEY and CDR2 SVGAGI. The CDR3 sequence: CASSRRNTEAFF. As DNA, the CDR3 is TGTGCCAGCAGTCGGAGGAACACTGAAGCTTTCTTT.

V and J are TRBV10-3 and TRBJ1-5, with TRBD1 as a possible D gene (6 bases). The CDR3 is 15 amino acids. Germline V CDR1 and CDR2: ENHRY, SYGVKD. The V end lost 4 bases, the J end lost 2 bases, and 12 bases lay between the germline ends. The DNA for the CDR3 is TGTGCCATCAGTGGATCTCCAGGGGGCAATCAGCCCCAGCATTTT. Protein sequence: CAISGSPGGNQPQHF.

The count of this clone is one. The rearrangement joins TRBV30 to TRBJ2-1, with D tentatively TRBD2 (7 bases). Deletions cut 7 bases from V and 0 bases from J, with 13 bases between. Germline lookup yields CDR1 GTSNPN and CDR2 SVGIG (reference sequence). The CDR3 covers 14 residues. CDR3 region: CAFGEGVSYNEQFF. CDR3 nucleotide sequence: TGTGCCTTTGGGGAGGGGGTCTCCTACAATGAGCAGTTCTTC. Combining the CDR3 with reference TRBV30 and TRBJ2-1 gives the whole variable domain SQTIHQWPATLVQPVGSPLSLECTVEGTSNPNLYWYRQAAGRGLQLLFYSVGIGQISSEVPQNLSASRPQDRQFILSSKKLLLSDSGFYLCAFGEGVSYNEQFFGPGTRLTVL.

The chain recombines TRBV27 with TRBJ2-5; D is ambiguous. The CDR3 extends over 13 amino acids. CDR1 MNHEY and CDR2 SMNVEV come from the germline V gene (reference sequence). V dropped 3 bases and J dropped 4 bases, with 9 bases sitting between them. CDR3 coding DNA: TGTGCCAGCAGTTTGAGCTATCCAGAGACCCAGTACTTC. It yields the protein CASSLSYPETQYF.

The chain carries TRBV12-5 and TRBJ1-1; the D is unclear. The germline V and J ends were trimmed by 1 base and 1 base, with 7 bases remaining between them. The CDR3 sequence is 14 residues long. CDR1 is LGHNT and CDR2 is FRNRAP in the germline V gene. CDR3 nucleotide sequence: TGTGCTAGTGGTTTGGCTACAGAGAACACTGAAGCTTTCTTT. Its protein product is CASGLATENTEAFF.

The CDR3 loop reads CASSSRQGGTGELFF. The CDR3 DNA follows: TGTGCCAGCTCATCCCGACAGGGTGGCACCGGGGAGCTGTTTTTT. The gene calls are TRBV18 and TRBJ2-2, with 7 nucleotides matching TRBD1. CDR1 and CDR2 from the germline V gene are KGHSH and LQKENI. The CDR3 spans 15 residues. V was clipped by 5 bases and J by 4 bases; unmatched bases: 7.

This clone was found a few times. The genes are TRBV6-5 and TRBJ2-7, with D possibly TRBD1 on 7 matching bases. There are 13 residues in the CDR3. Per germline, CDR1 MNHEY and CDR2 SVGAGI. CDR3 region: CATHPGGIDEQYF. For the CDR3, the DNA is TGTGCTACCCATCCAGGGGGGATCGACGAGCAGTACTTC.